These 11 T cell receptor beta chains share one sample of origin, sequenced in a study of blood T cell repertoires in COVID-19. TCRdb's table, derived via immunoSEQ multiplex PCR, lists solely in-frame clones and lacks some. The sample lists 100,000 or so clones, just under 85% occurring once. The sample taken for sequencing was peripheral blood. The origin of the receptors is a woman aged 70-85 years with active or convalescent COVID-19.

A word on this clone: Other DNA sequences of this sample code for an identical CDR3. The chain recombines TRBV18 with TRBJ2-7; D ambiguous. Trimming left V 6 bases short and J 5 bases short, with 11 bases between. Per the germline V gene, CDR1 is KGHSH and CDR2 is LQKENI. This CDR3 region has 12 residues. The CDR3 sequence: CASSPTRDEQYF. CDR3 bases: TGTGCCAGCTCTCCTACTCGTGACGAGCAGTACTTC.

The gene calls are TRBV18 and TRBJ1-1; 7 positions agree with TRBD1. Germline CDR1 and CDR2: KGHSH and LQKENI. The CDR3 runs to 13 residues. V lost 6 bases to trimming and J lost 6 bases; unmatched junction nucleotides: 7. The CDR3 nucleotides are TGTGCCAGCTCCCCGGGACAGACCTCTGAAGCTTTCTTT. Residues: CASSPGQTSEAFF. The complete variable domain, with remaining parts taken from reference TRBV18 and TRBJ1-1, reads NAGVMQNPRHLVRRRGQEARLRCSPMKGHSHVYWYRQLPEEGLKFMVYLQKENIIDESGMPKERFSAEFPKEGPSILRIQQVVRGDSAAYFCASSPGQTSEAFFGQGTRLTVV.

The V call is TRBV27, the J call TRBJ1-5, with 8 bases lining up with TRBD1. CDR3 size: 13 residues. The germline V gene encodes CDR1 MNHEY and CDR2 SMNVEV (reference sequence). Losses at the gene ends were 6 bases for V and 6 bases for J; bases not matched to a gene: 4. In DNA form, the CDR3 reads TGTGCCAGCAGATCGGACAGGGCTCAGCCCCAGCATTTT. It specifies CASRSDRAQPQHF.

The V gene is TRBV7-9, the J gene TRBJ1-6, with 9 bases identical to TRBD1. The CDR3 loop spans 16 amino acids. Looked up from germline, CDR1 is SEHNR and CDR2 is FQNEAQ (reference sequence). V lost 4 bases and J lost 7; bases outside the gene matches: 8. In DNA form, the CDR3 reads TGTGCCAGCAGCTCGACGGACAGGGGTTCGAATTCACCCCTCCACTTT. Translated, it gives CASSSTDRGSNSPLHF. Filled out from reference TRBV7-9 and TRBJ1-6, the complete variable domain reads DTGVSQNPRHKITKRGQNVTFRCDPISEHNRLYWYRQTLGQGPEFLTYFQNEAQLEKSRLLSDRFSAERPKGSFSTLEIQRTEQGDSAMYLCASSSTDRGSNSPLHFGNGTRLTVT.

The chain links TRBV3-1 (or the pseudogene TRBV3-2) to TRBJ1-2; 7 bases are a match to TRBD1. V lost 0 bases, J lost 4 bases, and 8 bases stayed unmatched. The CDR3 is 16 residues long. Germline V gene sequence: CDR1 LGHDT, CDR2 YNNKEL (reference sequence). The CDR3 sequence is CASSQEGSGQLYGYTF. In DNA form, the CDR3 reads TGTGCCAGCAGCCAAGAGGGGTCGGGACAGCTCTATGGCTACACCTTC.

The chain is built from TRBV12-3 or TRBV12-4 and TRBJ2-7, with D maybe TRBD1 (5 bases). This CDR3 is built from 13 residues. With 2 bases removed from V and 2 bases from J, the gap between germline ends came to 7 bases. In nucleotides, the CDR3 is TGTGCCAGCAGTTTAAACAGGCCCTACGAGCAGTACTTC. Amino acids: CASSLNRPYEQYF.

DNA of the CDR3: TGTGCCAGTAGTATAGGGGACAGGTACGATGGCTACACCTTC. Translating it yields CASSIGDRYDGYTF. The gene calls are TRBV19 and TRBJ1-2; 8 bases are a match to TRBD1. Germline CDR1 reads LNHDA; CDR2 reads SQIVND (reference sequence). The J segment lost 6 bases and the V segment lost 1 base, leaving 4 bases of the junction unmatched. This CDR3 is built from 14 residues.

V and J are TRBV6-2 or TRBV6-3 and TRBJ1-4; 8 bases are shared with TRBD1. Germline CDR1 is MNHEY and CDR2 is SVGEGT. The CDR3 runs 17 residues. Trimming at V came to 6 bases and at J to 7 bases, leaving 16 bases not matched to a gene. Here the CDR3 DNA reads TGTGCCAGCAGCGCCGGGACAGGAATTCAATGGGGTGAAAAACTGTTTTTT. Its translation: CASSAGTGIQWGEKLFF.

The V gene is TRBV5-4, the J gene TRBJ1-1; D is ambiguous. Germline lookup yields CDR1 SGHNT and CDR2 YYREEE (reference sequence). V was pared by 3 bases and J by 5 bases, with 20 bases between. CDR3 size: 16 residues. The CDR3, as DNA: TGTGCCAGCAGCTCTTCGGAACTCTCCGGGTGGACTGAAGCTTTCTTT. As protein: CASSSSELSGWTEAFF.

The chain is built from TRBV18 and TRBJ1-4; 7 bases are shared with TRBD1. The CDR3 contains 14 residues. J lost 4 bases, V lost 3 bases, and 2 bases had no gene match. Germline V lookup: CDR1 KGHSH, CDR2 LQKENI. For the CDR3, the DNA is TGTGCCAGCTCACCTGGACAGGTTAATGAAAAACTGTTTTTT. Translated, it gives CASSPGQVNEKLFF.

The chain couples TRBV9 to TRBJ2-7; TRBD1 is a possible D gene (6 bases). There are 15 residues in the CDR3. CDR1 is SGDLS and CDR2 is YYNGEE in the germline V gene. Trimming took 3 bases from V and 0 from J, leaving 13 bases between them. The CDR3 is CASSASRTASYEQYF. Here the CDR3 DNA reads TGTGCCAGCAGCGCCTCCCGGACAGCCTCCTACGAGCAGTACTTC. The whole variable domain, filled in from reference TRBV9 and TRBJ2-7, reads DSGVTQTPKHLITATGQRVTLRCSPRSGDLSVYWYQQSLDQGLQFLIQYYNGEERAKGNILERFSAQQFPDLHSELNLSSLELGDSALYFCASSASRTASYEQYFGPGTRLTVT.